This T cell receptor beta chain came from a study of T cells in Graves' hyperthyroidism and ophthalmopathy. TCR beta CDR3 regions were amplified from RNA transcripts. During a first-round RT-PCR of the TCR CDR3, the HTBI primer set was used. TCRdb re-called the multiplex PCR reads through MiXCR, storing one row per CDR3 protein. This sample has over 700,000 distinct CDR3 sequences, with around 40% found just once. Concerning this clonotype itself: One junction end does not reproduce the germline sequence, and a read error may be involved.

This CDR3 comprises 14 residues. Germline CDR1 reads WSHSY; CDR2 reads SAAADI. The TCR sequence derives from a woman aged 40 to 50 with Graves' hyperthyroidism. The sample taken for sequencing was blood. The chain uses TRBV10-2 and TRBJ1-1, with unresolved D. Written as DNA, the CDR3 is TGTGCCAGCAGCGATCCCCAAAAACGACTAGAAGCTTTCTTT. It encodes CASSDPQKRLEAFF.